Listed below are T cell receptor beta chains from one sample, sequenced in a study of T cell repertoires in cytomegalovirus infection. A single record per CDR3 protein comes from TCRdb applying MiXCR to the reads. The repertoire includes about 900,000 distinct CDR3 sequences, less than 35% of them detected once, and about 14% sits in the top ten. For these TCRs, the target antigens are not known. The source was cultured CD8+ T cells from PBMCs, collected from culture after CMV antigen stimulation. The receptors derive from a human donor in good health (CMV status not recorded). Some clones in this sample may be carry-over from other donors' samples. Both conserved end residues are part of each CDR3. The order of the fields is clone size, J gene, V gene, D gene, CDR3 DNA, CDR3 protein. D genes are given only for firm matches. Size is omitted from some rows. Given values are once, few, many or a class for expanded clones.

>.|TRBJ2-7|TRBV20-1|.
TGCAGTGCTCACAGGAACCTCTACGAGCAGTACTTC
CSAHRNLYEQYF
>.|TRBJ2-3|TRBV19|TRBD2
TGTGCCAGTAGCTTTGGTAGCGGGGGGCCAGATACGCAGTATTTT
CASSFGSGGPDTQYF
>few|TRBJ1-2|TRBV4-3|TRBD1
TGCGCCAGCAGCCAAGATGGGACAGGGTTTAAGGATGGCTACACCTTC
CASSQDGTGFKDGYTF
>few|TRBJ1-1|TRBV10-1|TRBD1
TGCGCCAGCAGTGAGAACAGGGGCACTGAAGCTTTCTTT
CASSENRGTEAFF
>few|TRBJ2-7|TRBV7-8|TRBD2
TGTGCCAGCAGCTTAGAGGCAGCGGGGGGATCCTACGAGCAGTACTTC
CASSLEAAGGSYEQYF
>.|TRBJ1-2|TRBV9|TRBD1
TGTGCCAGCAGCGTAGAGGGGGCAGGGGGCTATGGCTACACCTTC
CASSVEGAGGYGYTF
>few|TRBJ2-6|TRBV7-4|TRBD1
TGTGCCAGCAGCCCCCCCCTGGGGGGGGACAGGGATGGGCAAACTGGGGCCAACGTCCTGACTTTC
CASSPPLGGDRDGQTGANVLTF
>.|TRBJ2-3|TRBV6-1|TRBD2
TGTGCCAGCATAGCGGGAGCTACAGATACGCAGTATTTT
CASIAGATDTQYF
>many|TRBJ1-1|TRBV7-2|TRBD1
TGTGCCAGCAGCCTGAGGGACAGGGGTACTGAAGCTTTCTTT
CASSLRDRGTEAFF
>.|TRBJ1-2|TRBV6-5|.
TGTGCCAGCAGTAAAATACGGGACACTAACTATGGCTACACCTTC
CASSKIRDTNYGYTF
>.|TRBJ2-1|TRBV6-1|.
TGTGCCAGCAGATGGACAGCTAATGAGCAGTTCTTC
CASRWTANEQFF
>.|TRBJ2-1|TRBV29-1|TRBD1
TGCAGCGCGCAAGGGCAGGGGGCTAGAAATGAGCAGTTCTTC
CSAQGQGARNEQFF
>.|TRBJ2-7|TRBV5-1|.
TGCGCCAGCAGCCGATCGACCTTAGGACAGCTTGAATACGAGCAGTACTTC
CASSRSTLGQLEYEQYF
>.|TRBJ2-5|TRBV7-9|TRBD2
TGTGCCAGCAGCTTAGCGAGTTTCCAGCGGGAGAGTAGAAGGGGTGAGACCCAGTACTTC
CASSLASFQRESRRGETQYF
>.|TRBJ2-7|TRBV5-1|.
TGCGCCAGCAGCCGTCGAGTAAACGAGCAGTACTTC
CASSRRVNEQYF
>.|TRBJ2-2|TRBV2|TRBD2
TGTGCCAGCAGTGACCCCCTAGCGGGCGGTCTCGGCGGGGAGCTGTTTTTT
CASSDPLAGGLGGELFF
>.|TRBJ1-5|TRBV4-1|.
TGCGCCAGCAGCTCAGGAGGGGCTTATAGCAATCAGCCCCAGCATTTT
CASSSGGAYSNQPQHF
>.|TRBJ1-2|TRBV7-9|TRBD1
TGTGCCACACAACTTCGAGCCGGGACAGGGACTAACTATGGCTACACCTTC
CATQLRAGTGTNYGYTF
>.|TRBJ1-5|TRBV27|.
TGTGCCAGCAGCAGCAGGAATGGGGCTGGCAATCAGCCCCAGCATTTT
CASSSRNGAGNQPQHF
>many|TRBJ1-1|TRBV6-5|TRBD1
TGTGCCAGCAGTTACTCGACAGGGCGCAACCATCTGAACACTGAAGCTTTCTTT
CASSYSTGRNHLNTEAFF
>few|TRBJ1-4|TRBV5-4|TRBD1
TGTGCCAGCAGCTTTTTCACAGGGGCTAATGAAAAACTGTTTTTT
CASSFFTGANEKLFF
>.|TRBJ1-6|TRBV27|.
TGTGCCAGCAGTCCCCTGGGAGGGAACCGTAATTCACCCCTCCACTTT
CASSPLGGNRNSPLHF
>many|TRBJ1-1|TRBV7-6|.
TGTGCCAGCAGCTCCTGGACTGTGAACACTGAAGCTTTCTTT
CASSSWTVNTEAFF
>few|TRBJ2-1|TRBV19|TRBD1
TGTGCCAGTTCACCCCGGACAGGGGGGACTGAGCAGTTCTTC
CASSPRTGGTEQFF
>.|TRBJ1-5|TRBV14|TRBD1
TGTGCCAGCAGCCCAGGGGGCATAGATCAGCCCCAGCATTTT
CASSPGGIDQPQHF
>many|TRBJ2-7|TRBV27|TRBD2
TGTGCCAGCAGTCCATCTTCCGGGACTAGGGCCTACGAGCAGTACTTC
CASSPSSGTRAYEQYF